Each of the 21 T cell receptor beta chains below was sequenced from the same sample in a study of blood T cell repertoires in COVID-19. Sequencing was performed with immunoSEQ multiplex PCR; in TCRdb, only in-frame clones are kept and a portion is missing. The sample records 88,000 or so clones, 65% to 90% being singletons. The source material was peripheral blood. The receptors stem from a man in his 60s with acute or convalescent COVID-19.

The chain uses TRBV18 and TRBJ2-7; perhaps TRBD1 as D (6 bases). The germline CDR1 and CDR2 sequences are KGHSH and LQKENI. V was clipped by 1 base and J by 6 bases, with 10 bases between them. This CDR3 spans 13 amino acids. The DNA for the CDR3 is TGTGCCAGCTCACCACAACAGGGAAGCGAGCAGTACTTC. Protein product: CASSPQQGSEQYF. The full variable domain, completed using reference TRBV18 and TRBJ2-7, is NAGVMQNPRHLVRRRGQEARLRCSPMKGHSHVYWYRQLPEEGLKFMVYLQKENIIDESGMPKERFSAEFPKEGPSILRIQQVVRGDSAAYFCASSPQQGSEQYFGPGTRLTVT.

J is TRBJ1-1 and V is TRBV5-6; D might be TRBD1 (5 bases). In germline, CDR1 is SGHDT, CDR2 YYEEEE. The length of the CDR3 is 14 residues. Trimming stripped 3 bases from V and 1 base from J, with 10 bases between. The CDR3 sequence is CASSYHDRNTEAFF. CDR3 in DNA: TGTGCCAGCAGCTACCACGACAGGAACACTGAAGCTTTCTTT. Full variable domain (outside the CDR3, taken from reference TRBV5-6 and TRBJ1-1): DAGVTQSPTHLIKTRGQQVTLRCSPKSGHDTVSWYQQALGQGPQFIFQYYEEEERQRGNFPDRFSGHQFPNYSSELNVNALLLGDSALYLCASSYHDRNTEAFFGQGTRLTVV.

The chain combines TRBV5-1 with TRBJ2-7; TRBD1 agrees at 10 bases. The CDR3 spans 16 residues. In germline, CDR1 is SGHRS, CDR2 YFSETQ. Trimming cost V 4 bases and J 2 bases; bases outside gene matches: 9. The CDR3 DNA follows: TGCGCCAGCAGCGCCGGACTTGGGACAGGGGCCTACGAGCAGTACTTC. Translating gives CASSAGLGTGAYEQYF.

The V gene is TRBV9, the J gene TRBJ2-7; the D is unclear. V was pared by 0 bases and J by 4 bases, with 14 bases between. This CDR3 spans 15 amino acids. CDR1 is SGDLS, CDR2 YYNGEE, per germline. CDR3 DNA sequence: TGTGCCAGCAGCGTAGGGTTGAAGCTAGAATACGAGCAGTACTTC. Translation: CASSVGLKLEYEQYF. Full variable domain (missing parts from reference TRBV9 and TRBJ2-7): DSGVTQTPKHLITATGQRVTLRCSPRSGDLSVYWYQQSLDQGLQFLIQYYNGEERAKGNILERFSAQQFPDLHSELNLSSLELGDSALYFCASSVGLKLEYEQYFGPGTRLTVT.

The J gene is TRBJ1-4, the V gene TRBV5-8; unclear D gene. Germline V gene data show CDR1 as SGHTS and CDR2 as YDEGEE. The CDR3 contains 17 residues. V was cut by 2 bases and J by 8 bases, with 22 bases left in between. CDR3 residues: CASSFSLQLEAGEKLFF. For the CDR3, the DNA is TGTGCCAGCAGCTTTTCACTCCAACTCGAGGCGGGGGAAAAACTGTTTTTT.

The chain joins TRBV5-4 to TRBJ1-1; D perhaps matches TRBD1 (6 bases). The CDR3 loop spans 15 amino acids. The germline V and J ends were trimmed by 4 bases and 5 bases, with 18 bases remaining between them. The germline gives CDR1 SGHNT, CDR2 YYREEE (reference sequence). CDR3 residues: CASSPGGRGGTEAFF. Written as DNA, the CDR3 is TGTGCCAGCAGCCCCGGAGGTCGAGGGGGTACTGAAGCTTTCTTT.

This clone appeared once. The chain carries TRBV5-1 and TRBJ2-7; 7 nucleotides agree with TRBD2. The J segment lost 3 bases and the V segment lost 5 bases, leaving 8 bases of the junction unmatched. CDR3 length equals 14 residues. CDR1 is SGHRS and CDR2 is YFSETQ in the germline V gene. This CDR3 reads CASSSTSELYEQYF. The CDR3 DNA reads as TGCGCCAGCAGTTCTACTAGCGAGCTCTACGAGCAGTACTTC. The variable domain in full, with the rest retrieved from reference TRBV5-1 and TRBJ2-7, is KAGVTQTPRYLIKTRGQQVTLSCSPISGHRSVSWYQQTPGQGLQFLFEYFSETQRNKGNFPGRFSGRQFSNSRSEMNVSTLELGDSALYLCASSSTSELYEQYFGPGTRLTVT.

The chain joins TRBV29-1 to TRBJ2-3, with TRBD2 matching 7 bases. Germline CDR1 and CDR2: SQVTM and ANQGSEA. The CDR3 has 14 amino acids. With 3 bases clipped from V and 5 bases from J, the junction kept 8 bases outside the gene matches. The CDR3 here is CSVETSIRQDTQYF. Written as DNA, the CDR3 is TGCAGCGTTGAGACTAGCATACGGCAAGATACGCAGTATTTT.

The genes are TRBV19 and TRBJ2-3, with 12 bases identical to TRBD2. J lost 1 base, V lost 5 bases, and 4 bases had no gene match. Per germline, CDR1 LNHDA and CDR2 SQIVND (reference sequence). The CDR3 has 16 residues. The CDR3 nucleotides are TGTGCCAGTAGTCCGGGGACTAGCGGGCGCACAGATACGCAGTATTTT. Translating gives CASSPGTSGRTDTQYF.

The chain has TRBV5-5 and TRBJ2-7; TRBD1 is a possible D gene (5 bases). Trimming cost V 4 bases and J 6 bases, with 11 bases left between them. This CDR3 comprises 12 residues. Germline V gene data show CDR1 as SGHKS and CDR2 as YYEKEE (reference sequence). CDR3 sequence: CASSVTVTEQYF. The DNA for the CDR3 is TGTGCCAGCAGCGTGACAGTAACCGAGCAGTACTTC.

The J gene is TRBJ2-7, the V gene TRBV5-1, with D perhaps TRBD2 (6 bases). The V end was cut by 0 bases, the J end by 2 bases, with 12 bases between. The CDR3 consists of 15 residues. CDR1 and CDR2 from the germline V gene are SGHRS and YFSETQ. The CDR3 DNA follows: TGCGCCAGCAGCTTGGCCGGCGGGGAGGCCTACGAGCAGTACTTC. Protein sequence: CASSLAGGEAYEQYF.

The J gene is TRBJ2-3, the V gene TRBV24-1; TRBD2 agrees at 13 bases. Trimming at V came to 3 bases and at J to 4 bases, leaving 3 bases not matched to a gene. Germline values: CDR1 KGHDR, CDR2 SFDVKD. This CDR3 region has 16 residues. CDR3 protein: CATSDGTSGNADTQYF. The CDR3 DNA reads TGTGCCACCAGTGATGGGACTAGCGGGAACGCAGATACGCAGTATTTT.

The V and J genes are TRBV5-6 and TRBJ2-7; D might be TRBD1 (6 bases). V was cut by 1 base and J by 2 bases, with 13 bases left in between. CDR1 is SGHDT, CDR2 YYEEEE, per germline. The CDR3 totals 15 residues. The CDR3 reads CASSLQQQGPYEQYF. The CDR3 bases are TGTGCCAGCAGCTTGCAGCAACAGGGCCCCTACGAGCAGTACTTC.

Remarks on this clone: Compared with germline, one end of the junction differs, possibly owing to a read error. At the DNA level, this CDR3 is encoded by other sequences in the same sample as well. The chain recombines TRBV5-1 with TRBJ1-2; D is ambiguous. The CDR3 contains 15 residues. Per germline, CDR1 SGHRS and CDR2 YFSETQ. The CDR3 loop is CASSFNEGTLNGYTF. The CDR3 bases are TGCGCCAGCAGCTTCAACGAGGGCACCCTCAATGGCTACACCTTT.

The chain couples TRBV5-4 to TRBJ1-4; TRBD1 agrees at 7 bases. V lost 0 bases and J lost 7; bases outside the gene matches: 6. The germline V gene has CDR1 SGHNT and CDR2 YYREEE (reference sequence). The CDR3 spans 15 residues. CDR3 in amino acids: CASSLGQGETEKLFF. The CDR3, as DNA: TGTGCCAGCAGCTTGGGGCAGGGGGAGACTGAAAAACTGTTTTTT.

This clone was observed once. CDR3 protein: CASSYGTREETQYF. The CDR3 DNA follows: TGTGCCAGCAGCTACGGGACTAGAGAAGAGACCCAGTACTTC. The chain links TRBV7-2 to TRBJ2-5; the match to TRBD2 covers 8 bases. Germline V gene data show CDR1 as SGHTA and CDR2 as FQGNSA. This CDR3 region has 14 residues. V lost 4 bases to trimming and J lost 3 bases; unmatched junction nucleotides: 4.

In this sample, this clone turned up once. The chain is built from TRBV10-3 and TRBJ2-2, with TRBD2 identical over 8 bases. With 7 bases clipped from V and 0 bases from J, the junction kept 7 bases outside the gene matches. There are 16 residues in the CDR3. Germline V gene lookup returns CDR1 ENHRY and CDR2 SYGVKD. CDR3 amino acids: CAIMASGGPNTGELFF. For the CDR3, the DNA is TGTGCCATCATGGCCAGCGGGGGCCCGAACACCGGGGAGCTGTTTTTT.

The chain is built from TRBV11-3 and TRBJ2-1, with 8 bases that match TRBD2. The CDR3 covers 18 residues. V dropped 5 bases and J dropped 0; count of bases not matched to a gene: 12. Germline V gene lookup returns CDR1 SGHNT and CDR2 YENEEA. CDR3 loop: CASSPNGGGLSSYNEQFF. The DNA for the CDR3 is TGTGCCAGCAGCCCGAACGGCGGGGGGCTAAGCTCCTACAATGAGCAGTTCTTC.

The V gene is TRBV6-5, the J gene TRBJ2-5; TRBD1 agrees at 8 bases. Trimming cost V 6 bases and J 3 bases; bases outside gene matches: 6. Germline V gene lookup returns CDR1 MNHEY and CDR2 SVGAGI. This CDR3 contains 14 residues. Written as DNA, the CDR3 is TGTGCCAGCAGCGTGGGACAGGAAAAAGAGACCCAGTACTTC. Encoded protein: CASSVGQEKETQYF.

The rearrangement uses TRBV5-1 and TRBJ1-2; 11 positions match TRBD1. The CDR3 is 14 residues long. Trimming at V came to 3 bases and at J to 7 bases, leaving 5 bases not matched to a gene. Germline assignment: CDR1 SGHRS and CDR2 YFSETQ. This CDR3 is CASSSGQGAGGYTF. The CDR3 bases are TGCGCCAGCAGCTCCGGACAGGGGGCGGGTGGCTACACCTTC.

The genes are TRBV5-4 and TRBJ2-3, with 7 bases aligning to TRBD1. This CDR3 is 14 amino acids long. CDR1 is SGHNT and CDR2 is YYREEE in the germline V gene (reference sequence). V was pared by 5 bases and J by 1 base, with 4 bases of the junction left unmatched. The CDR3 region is CASRWDSRTDTQYF. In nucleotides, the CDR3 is TGTGCCAGCAGGTGGGACAGTCGCACAGATACGCAGTATTTT.